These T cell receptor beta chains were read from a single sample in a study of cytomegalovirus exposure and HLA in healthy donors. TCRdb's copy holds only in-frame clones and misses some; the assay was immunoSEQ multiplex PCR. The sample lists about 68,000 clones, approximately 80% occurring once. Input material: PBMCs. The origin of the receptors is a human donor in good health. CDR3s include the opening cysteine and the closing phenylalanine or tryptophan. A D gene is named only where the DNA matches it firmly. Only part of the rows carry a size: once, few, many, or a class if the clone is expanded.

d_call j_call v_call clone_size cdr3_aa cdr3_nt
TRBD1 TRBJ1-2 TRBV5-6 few CASSSTTGGRNGYTF TGTGCCAGCAGCTCAACTACAGGGGGCAGGAATGGCTACACCTTC
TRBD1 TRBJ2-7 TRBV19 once CASSIRGGVREQYF TGTGCCAGTAGTATAAGAGGGGGCGTGAGGGAGCAGTACTTC
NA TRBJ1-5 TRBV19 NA CASSNDPGSDQPQHF TGTGCCAGTAGTAATGATCCAGGTTCCGATCAGCCCCAGCATTTT
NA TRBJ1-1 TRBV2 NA CASSELTLNTEAFF TGTGCCAGCAGTGAACTGACATTGAACACTGAAGCTTTCTTT
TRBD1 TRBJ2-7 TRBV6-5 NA CASSLTGNEQYF TGTGCCAGCAGTTTGACAGGGAACGAGCAGTACTTC
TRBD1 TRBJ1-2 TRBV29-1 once CSHTTGAGGYTF TGCAGCCATACTACAGGGGCTGGTGGCTACACCTTC
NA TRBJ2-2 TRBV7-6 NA CAGSLGRVSGGGELFF TGTGCCGGCAGCTTAGGCCGGGTCTCCGGCGGCGGGGAGCTGTTTTTT
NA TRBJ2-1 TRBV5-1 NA CASSLESGGEQFF TGCGCCAGCAGCTTGGAAAGTGGCGGTGAGCAGTTCTTC
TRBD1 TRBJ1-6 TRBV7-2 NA CASSSEPPGQGTIVSPLHF TGTGCCAGCAGCTCCGAACCTCCGGGACAGGGGACTATTGTCTCACCCCTCCACTTT
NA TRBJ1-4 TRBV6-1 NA CASSERGYNEKLFF TGTGCCAGCAGTGAACGGGGGTATAATGAAAAACTGTTTTTT
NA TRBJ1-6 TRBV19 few CASSIDLGELRAPLHF TGTGCCAGTAGTATAGATCTCGGGGAATTGCGGGCACCCCTCCACTTT
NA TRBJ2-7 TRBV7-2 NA CASSSPDRLSYEQYF TGTGCCAGCAGCTCACCAGACAGACTCTCCTACGAGCAGTACTTC
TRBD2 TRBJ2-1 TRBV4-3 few CASSQDSIAGGYNEQFF TGCGCCAGCAGCCAAGATTCGATAGCGGGGGGTTACAATGAGCAGTTCTTC
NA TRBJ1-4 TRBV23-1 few CASIPLRAVEKLFF TGCGCCAGCATCCCTCTGAGGGCAGTTGAAAAACTGTTTTTT
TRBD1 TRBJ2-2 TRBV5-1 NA CASSLGQVSGELFF TGCGCCAGCAGCCTAGGACAGGTCTCCGGGGAGCTGTTTTTT
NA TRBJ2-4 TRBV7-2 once CASSFESGGAKNIQYF TGTGCCAGCAGCTTTGAGTCGGGCGGGGCCAAAAACATTCAGTACTTC
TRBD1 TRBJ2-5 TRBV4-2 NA CASSPGTGEETQYF TGTGCCAGCAGCCCTGGGACAGGGGAAGAGACCCAGTACTTC
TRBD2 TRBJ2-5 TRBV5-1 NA CASSSPEIAGVETQYF TGCGCCAGCAGCTCCCCAGAAATAGCGGGAGTCGAGACCCAGTACTTC
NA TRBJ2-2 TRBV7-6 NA CASSLFGGGNTGELFF TGTGCCAGCAGCTTATTCGGCGGCGGGAACACCGGGGAGCTGTTTTTT
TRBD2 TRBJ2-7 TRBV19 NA CASRSDGGSGGSSAQYF TGTGCCAGTAGGTCAGATGGCGGTAGCGGGGGTTCCTCGGCGCAGTACTTC
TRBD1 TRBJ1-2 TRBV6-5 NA CASRHRAGGYGYTF TGTGCCAGCAGACACCGGGCAGGGGGCTATGGCTACACCTTC
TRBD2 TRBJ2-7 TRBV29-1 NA CSVGKRGAQTASSYEQYF TGCAGCGTCGGCAAGCGGGGGGCACAAACCGCGAGCTCCTACGAGCAGTACTTC
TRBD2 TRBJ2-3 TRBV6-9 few CAGAGGVTDTQYF TGTGCCGGGGCGGGGGGGGTTACAGATACGCAGTATTTT
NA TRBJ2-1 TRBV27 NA CASSLLVGGGYNEQFF TGTGCCAGCAGTTTATTGGTGGGGGGAGGCTACAATGAGCAGTTCTTC
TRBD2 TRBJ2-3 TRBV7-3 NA CASSELAGGTDTQYF TGTGCCAGCAGTGAACTAGCGGGGGGCACAGATACGCAGTATTTT
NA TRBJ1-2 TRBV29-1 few CSARDIYGYTF TGCAGCGCCCGGGACATCTATGGCTACACCTTC
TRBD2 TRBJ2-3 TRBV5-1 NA CASSKQLAGGTDTQYF TGCGCCAGCAGCAAACAACTAGCGGGGGGGACAGATACGCAGTATTTT
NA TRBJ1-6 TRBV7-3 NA CASSPTVNSPLHF TGTGCCAGCAGCCCAACAGTTAATTCACCCCTCCACTTT
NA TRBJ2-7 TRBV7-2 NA CASSLGAISYEQYF TGTGCCAGCAGCCTGGGGGCAATATCCTACGAGCAGTACTTC
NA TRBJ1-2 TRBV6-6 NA CASSYSNRVDTLFAF TGTGCCAGCAGTTACTCGAACCGGGTCGATACCCTCTTCGCCTTC
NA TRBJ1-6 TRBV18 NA CASSLGGFRSSSPLHF TGTGCCAGCTCCCTAGGAGGATTTAGAAGTTCGTCACCCCTCCACTTT
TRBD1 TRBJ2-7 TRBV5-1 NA CAGGQGAREQYF TGCGCCGGAGGACAGGGGGCAAGGGAGCAGTACTTC
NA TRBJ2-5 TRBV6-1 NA CASRVTEARETQYF TGTGCCAGCAGAGTTACCGAAGCTCGAGAGACCCAGTACTTC
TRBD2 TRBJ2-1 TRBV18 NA CASSSTSGGYNEQFF TGTGCCAGCTCATCGACTAGCGGGGGGTACAATGAGCAGTTCTTC
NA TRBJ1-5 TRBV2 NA CASSVQTGWNQPQHF TGTGCCAGCAGTGTACAGACAGGATGGAATCAGCCCCAGCATTTT
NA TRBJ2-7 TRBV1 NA CTSSQCQALTGVWLVGEQYF TGCACCAGCAGCCAGTGTCAAGCCTTAACAGGGGTTTGGTTGGTAGGCGAGCAGTACTTC
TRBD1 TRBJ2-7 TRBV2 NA CASARGQGAYEQYF TGTGCCAGCGCCCGGGGACAGGGGGCCTACGAGCAGTACTTC
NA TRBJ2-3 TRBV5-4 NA CASSLGGAFDTQYF TGTGCCAGCAGCTTGGGGGGAGCGTTCGATACGCAGTATTTT
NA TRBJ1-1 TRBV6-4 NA CASSDSRKNRAGDTEAFF TGTGCCAGCAGTGACTCGCGAAAAAATCGAGCCGGGGACACTGAAGCTTTCTTT
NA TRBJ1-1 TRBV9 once CASSVGQGRAFF TGTGCCAGCAGCGTTGGGCAGGGGCGCGCTTTCTTT
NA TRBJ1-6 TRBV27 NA CASSFIPNSPLHF TGTGCCAGCAGTTTCATCCCCAATTCACCCCTCCACTTT
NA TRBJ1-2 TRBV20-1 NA CSAGDTYGYTF TGCAGTGCTGGGGACACCTATGGCTACACCTTC
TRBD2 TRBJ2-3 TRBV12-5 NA CASGSVTGGPIDTQYF TGTGCTAGTGGCTCCGTAACGGGGGGGCCAATAGATACGCAGTATTTT
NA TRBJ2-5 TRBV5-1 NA CASSVTVNQETQYF TGCGCCAGCAGCGTGACAGTTAACCAAGAGACCCAGTACTTC
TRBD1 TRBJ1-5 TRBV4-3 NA CASSQDRQGGQPQHF TGCGCCAGCAGCCAAGATAGACAGGGAGGCCAGCCCCAGCATTTT
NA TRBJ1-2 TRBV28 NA CASSWVRAGTREGGYTF TGTGCCAGCAGTTGGGTGCGGGCAGGCACCAGGGAGGGTGGCTACACCTTC
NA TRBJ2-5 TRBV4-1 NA CASSQATGIQETQYF TGCGCCAGCAGCCAAGCGACAGGCATCCAAGAGACCCAGTACTTC
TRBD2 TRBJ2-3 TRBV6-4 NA CASSPTSGGVTDTQYF TGTGCCAGCAGCCCGACTAGCGGGGGGGTGACAGATACGCAGTATTTT
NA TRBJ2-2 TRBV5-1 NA CASSLDGPNTGELFF TGCGCCAGCAGCTTGGATGGCCCTAACACCGGGGAGCTGTTTTTT
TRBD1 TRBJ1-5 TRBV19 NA CASSTTGENQPQHF TGTGCCAGTAGTACGACAGGGGAGAATCAGCCCCAGCATTTT
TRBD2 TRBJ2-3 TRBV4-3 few CASSQGVPRGRADTQYF TGCGCCAGCAGCCAAGGCGTACCGCGAGGGAGGGCAGATACGCAGTATTTT
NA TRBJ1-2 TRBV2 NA CASSEGSYGYTF TGTGCCAGCAGTGAAGGGAGTTATGGCTACACCTTC
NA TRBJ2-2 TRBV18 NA CASSPRVGGGELFF TGTGCCAGCTCACCACGTGTCGGAGGGGGGGAGCTGTTTTTT
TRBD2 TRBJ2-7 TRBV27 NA CASSLVLAGGIYEQYF TGTGCCAGCAGTTTGGTATTAGCGGGGGGAATCTACGAGCAGTACTTC
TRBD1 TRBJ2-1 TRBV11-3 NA CASSPRTGEYNEQFF TGTGCCAGCAGCCCGAGGACAGGGGAATACAATGAGCAGTTCTTC
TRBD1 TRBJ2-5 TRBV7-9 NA CASSLTGGETQYF TGTGCCAGCAGCTTGACAGGGGGGGAGACCCAGTACTTC
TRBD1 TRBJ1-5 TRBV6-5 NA CASRGRGPSNQPQHF TGTGCCAGCAGGGGCAGGGGGCCAAGCAATCAGCCCCAGCATTTT